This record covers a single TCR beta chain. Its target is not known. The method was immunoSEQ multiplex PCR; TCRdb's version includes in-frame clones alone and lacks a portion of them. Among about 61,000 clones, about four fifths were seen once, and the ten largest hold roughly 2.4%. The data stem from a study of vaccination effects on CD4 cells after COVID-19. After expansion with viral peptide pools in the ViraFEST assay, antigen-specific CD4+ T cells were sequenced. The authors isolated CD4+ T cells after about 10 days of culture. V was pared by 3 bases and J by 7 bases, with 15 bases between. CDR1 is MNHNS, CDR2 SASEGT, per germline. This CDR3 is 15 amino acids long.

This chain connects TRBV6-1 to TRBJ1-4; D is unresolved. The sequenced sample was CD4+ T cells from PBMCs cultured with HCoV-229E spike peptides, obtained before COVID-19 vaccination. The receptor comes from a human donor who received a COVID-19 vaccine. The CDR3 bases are TGTGCCAGCAGTGAGATTTGGTTGGGAGGTGAAAAACTGTTTTTT. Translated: CASSEIWLGGEKLFF.